Listed here is a single T cell receptor beta chain. These data come from a study of blood T cell repertoires in COVID-19. Turning to the study itself: Nucleic acid was either cDNA or gDNA, and it came from T cells, B-cell-depleted T cells, or PBMCs.

In the authors' methods: Scientists estimated how many nucleated cells there were by amplifying reference gene primers. Clones were read by immunoSEQ multiplex PCR, and TCRdb kept only the in-frame ones, dropping some. V and J calls and clone size are those listed in that table; D and trimming were worked out from the DNA. The sample lists a few hundred thousand clones; around 88% were seen once. The CDR3 has 14 residues. Germline V gene lookup returns CDR1 GTSNPN and CDR2 SVGIG (reference sequence). V lost 5 bases to trimming and J lost 3 bases; unmatched junction nucleotides: 7. This chain uses TRBV30 with TRBJ2-3; 8 nucleotides agree with TRBD2. Sequencing input: peripheral blood. This receptor was identified in a woman in her 30s who had recovered from COVID-19. The CDR3 here is CAWQTGTRTDTQYF. CDR3 DNA sequence: TGTGCCTGGCAGACCGGGACTAGGACAGATACGCAGTATTTT.